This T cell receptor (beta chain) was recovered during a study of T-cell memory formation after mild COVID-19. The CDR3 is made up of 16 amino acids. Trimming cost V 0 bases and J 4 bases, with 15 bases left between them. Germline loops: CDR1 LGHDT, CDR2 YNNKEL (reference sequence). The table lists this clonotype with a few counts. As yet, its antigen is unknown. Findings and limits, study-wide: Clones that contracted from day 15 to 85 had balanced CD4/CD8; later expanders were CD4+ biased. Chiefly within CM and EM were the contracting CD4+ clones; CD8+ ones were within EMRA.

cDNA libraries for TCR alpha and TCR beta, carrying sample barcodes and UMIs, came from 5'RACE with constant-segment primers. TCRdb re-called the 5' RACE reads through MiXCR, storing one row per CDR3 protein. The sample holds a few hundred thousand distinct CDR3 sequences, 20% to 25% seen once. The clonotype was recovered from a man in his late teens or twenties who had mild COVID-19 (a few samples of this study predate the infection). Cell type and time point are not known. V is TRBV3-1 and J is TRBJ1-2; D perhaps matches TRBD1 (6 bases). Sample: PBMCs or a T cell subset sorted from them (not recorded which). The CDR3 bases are TGTGCCAGCAGCCAAGATCATTCGGGGACACCCTATGGCTACACCTTC. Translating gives CASSQDHSGTPYGYTF.